These T cell receptor beta chains were read from a single sample in a study of T cell repertoires in cytomegalovirus infection. TCRdb fed the reads into MiXCR, producing one record per CDR3 protein. The table records around 120,000 distinct CDR3 sequences, less than 55% of them present only once. These TCRs' antigens remain unknown. Material: CD8+ T cells from cultured PBMCs, obtained from culture after CMV antigen stimulation. These receptors were collected from a human donor in good health (CMV status not recorded). Some clones in this sample may be carry-over from other donors' samples. The CDR3 runs from the conserved cysteine through the conserved F or W. Each record gives: V gene, D gene, clone size, J gene, CDR3 length, CDR3 protein, CDR3 DNA. The D gene is left open where the match is weak. Size tells how often a clone was seen (once, few, many) or the class of an expanded clone, and some rows leave it out.

TRBV27	TRBD2	few	TRBJ2-3	18	CASTSPPVGRGAPDTQYF	TGTGCCAGCACCTCACCCCCAGTGGGGCGGGGGGCCCCAGATACGCAGTATTTT
TRBV6-1	NA	NA	TRBJ2-6	15	CASRLTGSGANVLTF	TGTGCCAGCAGACTTACAGGATCCGGGGCCAACGTCCTGACTTTC
TRBV28	NA	many	TRBJ1-1	14	CASSFGRVVFEAFF	TGTGCCAGCAGTTTCGGCAGGGTAGTTTTTGAAGCTTTCTTT
TRBV28	NA	few	TRBJ2-1	16	CASSLFEGGEYNEQFF	TGTGCCAGCAGTTTATTTGAGGGCGGGGAGTACAATGAGCAGTTCTTC
TRBV5-1	TRBD1	few	TRBJ1-2	15	CASSAPGQGASGYTF	TGCGCCAGCAGCGCCCCGGGACAGGGGGCGTCGGGCTACACCTTC
TRBV4-1	TRBD1	few	TRBJ1-1	16	CASSQDSGTGITEAFF	TGCGCCAGCAGCCAAGATTCCGGGACAGGGATTACTGAAGCTTTCTTT
TRBV28	TRBD1	NA	TRBJ2-3	17	CASSPLVGDREVDTQYF	TGTGCCAGCAGTCCCCTGGTTGGGGACAGGGAGGTAGATACGCAGTATTTT
TRBV19	TRBD1	NA	TRBJ1-1	17	CASSIVGTGLPNTEAFF	TGTGCCAGTAGTATAGTGGGGACAGGGCTACCGAACACTGAAGCTTTCTTT
TRBV7-2	NA	NA	TRBJ2-5	11	CASRKEETQYF	TGTGCCAGCCGGAAGGAGGAGACCCAGTACTTC
TRBV12-3/TRBV12-4	NA	once	TRBJ1-2	12	CASSQENYGYTF	TGTGCCAGCAGTCAGGAGAACTATGGCTACACCTTC
TRBV7-8	NA	few	TRBJ2-1	12	CASSLLSVEQFF	TGTGCCAGCAGCTTACTCAGCGTGGAGCAGTTCTTC
TRBV12-3/TRBV12-4	TRBD2	NA	TRBJ2-1	16	CASSPIAGGPLNEQFF	TGTGCCAGCAGTCCGATAGCGGGGGGGCCGCTGAATGAGCAGTTCTTC
TRBV7-2	TRBD2	NA	TRBJ2-1	12	CASSLGLADGFF	TGTGCCAGCAGCTTAGGGCTAGCGGATGGGTTCTTC
TRBV7-6	NA	few	TRBJ2-3	15	CASSLRAMGKDTQYF	TGTGCCAGCAGCCTACGGGCCATGGGAAAGGATACGCAGTATTTT
TRBV5-1	TRBD1	NA	TRBJ2-2	15	CASSFRDRFTGELFF	TGCGCCAGCAGCTTCCGGGACAGATTCACCGGGGAGCTGTTTTTT
TRBV6-1	NA	NA	TRBJ2-1	12	CASSEVGNEQFF	TGTGCCAGCAGTGAAGTTGGCAATGAGCAGTTCTTC
TRBV12-3/TRBV12-4	NA	many	TRBJ2-7	12	CASRGPAPEQYF	TGTGCCAGCAGAGGACCCGCCCCCGAGCAGTACTTC
TRBV12-3/TRBV12-4	NA	NA	TRBJ1-1	14	CASSLATLNTEAFF	TGTGCCAGCAGTCTCGCAACTTTGAACACTGAAGCTTTCTTT
TRBV27	NA	NA	TRBJ2-7	13	CASSIGIIDEQYF	TGTGCCAGCAGTATTGGGATTATCGACGAGCAGTACTTC
TRBV6-1	NA	NA	TRBJ1-1	13	CASSPDTHRLAFF	TGTGCCAGCAGTCCGGACACTCACCGATTGGCTTTCTTT
TRBV7-4	NA	NA	TRBJ2-5	13	CASSLLTEETQYF	TGTGCCAGCAGCTTACTAACAGAAGAGACCCAGTACTTC
TRBV7-6	NA	few	TRBJ2-7	14	CASSLSTSDYEQYF	TGTGCCAGCAGCTTAAGCACCAGTGACTACGAGCAGTACTTC
TRBV7-9	NA	many	TRBJ1-1	13	CASSLRAIFEAFF	TGTGCCAGCAGCTTAAGGGCGATCTTTGAAGCTTTCTTT
TRBV7-9	NA	NA	TRBJ2-2	14	CASRSGTYTGELFF	TGTGCCAGCAGGTCCGGGACATACACCGGGGAGCTGTTTTTT
TRBV28	TRBD2	NA	TRBJ2-3	20	CASSLPGLAGGYPSTDTQYF	TGTGCCAGCAGTTTACCGGGACTAGCGGGGGGGTACCCTAGCACAGATACGCAGTATTTT
TRBV6-5	TRBD1	NA	TRBJ1-3	16	CASNTGLTGDGNTIYF	TGTGCCAGCAATACAGGACTAACAGGGGACGGAAACACCATATATTTT
TRBV29-1	NA	NA	TRBJ2-7	15	CSVEVSRRAGYEQYF	TGCAGCGTTGAAGTCTCGCGACGGGCCGGGTACGAGCAGTACTTC
TRBV7-6	TRBD2	NA	TRBJ2-2	14	CASSQFGGSGELFF	TGTGCCAGCAGCCAGTTCGGGGGGAGCGGGGAGCTGTTTTTT
TRBV27	NA	few	TRBJ1-2	15	CASSLSPGGAGGYTF	TGTGCCAGCAGTTTATCCCCAGGCGGGGCGGGGGGCTACACCTTC
TRBV28	NA	NA	TRBJ2-5	16	CASTPTPGVGGETQYF	TGTGCCAGCACCCCGACCCCAGGGGTCGGCGGGGAGACCCAGTACTTC
TRBV28	NA	few	TRBJ2-1	13	CASSLIGWDEQFF	TGTGCCAGCAGTTTGATCGGGTGGGATGAGCAGTTCTTC
TRBV19	TRBD2	few	TRBJ2-3	17	CASSIDRLAGWADTQYF	TGTGCCAGTAGTATAGATCGGCTAGCGGGGTGGGCAGATACGCAGTATTTT
TRBV4-2	TRBD1	NA	TRBJ1-4	14	CASSPGQGGSKLFF	TGTGCCAGCAGCCCGGGACAGGGCGGTTCGAAACTGTTTTTT
TRBV10-3	NA	NA	TRBJ2-3	14	CVSNPVEGTDTQYF	TGTGTCAGCAACCCCGTGGAGGGCACAGATACGCAGTATTTT
TRBV29-1	NA	NA	TRBJ2-2	14	CSVNRDANTGELFF	TGCAGCGTTAACAGGGACGCGAACACCGGGGAGCTGTTTTTT
TRBV7-8	TRBD2	NA	TRBJ2-1	17	CSSSIEGSAGGSNEQFF	TGTTCCAGCAGCATCGAGGGTTCAGCGGGGGGAAGTAATGAGCAGTTCTTC
TRBV6-1	NA	many	TRBJ2-2	11	CGTGLSGELFF	TGTGGTACAGGGTTGTCCGGGGAGCTGTTTTTT
TRBV6-5	TRBD2	many	TRBJ2-5	13	CASSLKGGETQYF	TGTGCCAGCAGTTTGAAGGGAGGGGAGACCCAGTACTTC
TRBV12-3/TRBV12-4	TRBD2	NA	TRBJ2-2	16	CASSGGTSGFTGELFF	TGTGCCAGCAGTGGGGGGACTAGCGGTTTCACCGGGGAGCTGTTTTTT
TRBV7-2	NA	many	TRBJ1-3	14	CASSLAGPGDTIYF	TGTGCCAGCAGCTTAGCGGGACCAGGCGACACCATATATTTT
TRBV7-6	TRBD1	NA	TRBJ1-1	14	CASSPEGQGTEAFF	TGTGCCAGCAGCCCAGAAGGACAGGGAACTGAAGCTTTCTTT
TRBV27	NA	few	TRBJ1-5	15	CASSLRGGASQPQHF	TGTGCCAGCAGTTTAAGAGGAGGGGCAAGCCAGCCCCAGCATTTT
TRBV7-4	NA	NA	TRBJ1-2	15	CASSLGTGGHYGYTF	TGTGCCAGCAGCTTAGGAACGGGGGGCCACTATGGCTACACCTTC
TRBV4-1	NA	many	TRBJ2-1	15	CASSQGYISYNEQFF	TGCGCCAGCAGCCAAGGGTACATCTCCTACAATGAGCAGTTCTTC
TRBV19	NA	NA	TRBJ2-1	14	CASSITFGGNEQFF	TGTGCCAGTAGTATAACTTTCGGTGGCAATGAGCAGTTCTTC
TRBV27	TRBD1	NA	TRBJ1-5	17	CASSAYSGTGGGQPQHF	TGTGCCAGCAGTGCGTACTCCGGGACAGGGGGAGGCCAGCCCCAGCATTTT
TRBV27	TRBD1	many	TRBJ1-5	18	CASSLSWTGGGNNQPQHF	TGTGCCAGCAGTTTATCGTGGACAGGGGGCGGGAACAATCAGCCCCAGCATTTT
TRBV28	NA	NA	TRBJ1-1	16	CASSLVTYRVPTEAFF	TGTGCCAGCAGCCTGGTTACCTACAGGGTTCCCACTGAAGCTTTCTTT
TRBV12-3/TRBV12-4	NA	few	TRBJ2-6	17	CASSHTGISSGANVLTF	TGTGCCAGCAGTCACACAGGGATTAGCTCTGGGGCCAACGTCCTGACTTTC
TRBV6-2/TRBV6-3	NA	NA	TRBJ2-6	13	CASSDNTGYVLTF	TGTGCCAGCAGTGATAACACAGGTTACGTCCTGACTTTC
TRBV7-9	NA	many	TRBJ2-1	16	CASSLERDYSDNEQFF	TGTGCCAGCAGCTTAGAAAGAGACTACTCGGACAATGAGCAGTTCTTC
TRBV20-1	NA	NA	TRBJ1-4	15	CSASREQGTNEKLFF	TGCAGTGCGTCTCGGGAACAGGGTACTAATGAAAAACTGTTTTTT
TRBV20-1	TRBD1	NA	TRBJ2-7	13	CSGDSRNSYEQYF	TGCAGTGGGGACAGCCGAAACTCCTACGAGCAGTACTTC
TRBV13	TRBD2	NA	TRBJ2-5	15	CASSLGLAGGETQYF	TGTGCCAGCAGCTTAGGACTAGCGGGGGGGGAGACCCAGTACTTC
TRBV19	NA	few	TRBJ2-1	15	CASSIGASSYNEQFF	TGTGCCAGTAGTATAGGTGCGAGCTCCTACAATGAGCAGTTCTTC